This note documents a single T cell receptor beta chain sequence. What it binds is not known. CD4+ T cells from unexposed donors were obtained before the COVID-19 pandemic (2011-2018). CD4+ T cells were isolated from the cells after 10 days of culture. Cultures received half-medium IL-2 refreshes on days 3 and 7. This record comes from a study of CD4 T cells in relation to SARS-CoV-2 and coronaviruses. About the research overall: After less than eleven days of antigen culture, PBMC TCR beta CDR3s were sequenced. Crossreactive spike epitopes shared across donors were mapped to their HLA restriction.

Study-wide points: This crossreactivity analysis covered spike protein alone, no other viral proteins.

Profiled with immunoSEQ multiplex PCR; TCRdb holds only in-frame clones, not every one. The data show approximately 20,000 clones, with around 80% seen just once and around 23% held by the top ten. The sequenced sample was CD4+ T cells from PBMCs, cultured in vitro. The TCR originated in a human donor in good health.

DNA of the CDR3: TGTGCCAGCAGCCAGGGACGACCCTATAATTCACCCCTCCACTTT. Translating gives CASSQGRPYNSPLHF. The gene calls are TRBV14 and TRBJ1-6, with D maybe TRBD1 (5 bases). This CDR3 has 15 residues. The V gene's germline CDR1 is SGHDN and CDR2 FVKESK. V dropped 3 bases and J dropped 2 bases, with 8 bases sitting between them.